This TCR beta chain appears in the sequencing data of a study of cytomegalovirus exposure and HLA in healthy donors. PCR was performed using 60 Vbeta and 13 Jbeta primers. The method was immunoSEQ multiplex PCR; TCRdb's version includes in-frame clones alone and lacks a portion of them. The sample gives approximately 130,000 clones, about 81% of which show up once; 1.5% to 2% is in the top ten. Study outcomes and limitations: In a later analysis, an Asian-associated ancestry cluster reportedly showed fewer N-insertions than the roughly 690-donor mean.

As for the donors, each was a healthy bone marrow donor. A word on this clone: Antigen unknown.

V was pared by 5 bases and J by 8 bases, with 10 bases of the junction left unmatched. Germline V lookup: CDR1 SEHNR, CDR2 FQNEAQ (reference sequence). The CDR3 has 15 amino acids. The V call is TRBV7-9, the J call TRBJ2-1; 9 bases match TRBD2. Material: PBMCs. The sequence came from a man aged 35 to 55 in good health and CMV-seronegative. CDR3 residues: CASSRLAGAGHEQFF. The CDR3 DNA follows: TGTGCCAGCAGCCGATTAGCGGGAGCGGGGCATGAGCAGTTCTTC.